This record looks at one T cell receptor (beta chain) sequence and its context. Its antigen remains unknown. In the original workflow: Junction-only sequences produced by ImmunoSEQ had no quality scores, so filtering differed. Using immunoSEQ multiplex PCR, the repertoire was profiled, and TCRdb retains in-frame clones only, with some absent. V and J calls and clone size come straight from that table; D and trimming were deduced from the DNA. The table has some 2.1 million clones, 90% to 95% seen once. Germline lookup yields CDR1 SGHRS and CDR2 YFSETQ. V was pared by 1 base and J by 11 bases, with 8 bases of the junction left unmatched. The CDR3 sequence is 13 residues long. This sample stems from a study of shared clonotypes between healthy human individuals. Study-level results: The naive CD4 repertoires of a handful of donors were compared, and around 5% of clonotypes were shared.

Free of recent acute infections or vaccinations, the donors were healthy HIV-negative adults. The receptor's source is a man between 18 and 35 years old in good health. The sequencing sample was made of naive CD4+ T cells sorted from blood. Subset in this sample: CD45RA+ positively selected. The chain employs TRBV5-1 and TRBJ1-2; 7 positions match TRBD1. CDR3 protein: CASSLSGTEGYTF. DNA of the CDR3: TGCGCCAGCAGCTTGTCCGGGACAGAGGGTTACACCTTC.